The present T cell receptor beta chain was sequenced within a study of cytomegalovirus exposure and HLA in healthy donors. Study-wide results and caveats: Among immune exposure information, only CMV serostatus was available. Trimming of TCR beta V- and J-genes showed a link, identified in a later analysis, to a missense DCLRE1C variant. An analysis that was carried out later associated about 17,000 TCR beta sequences with HLA alleles at 0.05 false discovery rate.

Concerning this clone: Its antigen is still unknown.

PCR was performed using 60 Vbeta and 13 Jbeta primers. TCRdb's copy holds only in-frame clones and misses some; the assay was immunoSEQ multiplex PCR. The sample's table shows about 130,000 clones. J gave up 3 bases and V 3 bases, and 10 bases lay outside the gene matches. CDR1 MNHEY and CDR2 SMNVEV come from the germline V gene (reference sequence). CDR3 length: 16 amino acids. This clonotype was sampled from a man between 18 and 35 years old in good health and CMV-seronegative. What was sequenced was PBMCs. The chain carries TRBV27 and TRBJ2-7, with 8 bases aligning to TRBD2. This CDR3 is CASSLSSGNLIYEQYF. The CDR3, as DNA: TGTGCCAGCAGTTTGAGTAGCGGGAACTTGATCTACGAGCAGTACTTC.